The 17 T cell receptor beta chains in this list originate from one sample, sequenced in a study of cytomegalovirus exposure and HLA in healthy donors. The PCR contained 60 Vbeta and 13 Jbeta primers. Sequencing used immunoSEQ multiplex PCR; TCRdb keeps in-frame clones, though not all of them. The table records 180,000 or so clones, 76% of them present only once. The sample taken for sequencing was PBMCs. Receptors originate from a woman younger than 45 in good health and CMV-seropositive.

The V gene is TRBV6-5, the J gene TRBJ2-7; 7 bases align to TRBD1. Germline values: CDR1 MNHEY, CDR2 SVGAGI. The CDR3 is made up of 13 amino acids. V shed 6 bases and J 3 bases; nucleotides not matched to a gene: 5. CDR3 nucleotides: TGTGCCAGCAGGAGTAACAGGGGCTACGAGCAGTACTTC. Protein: CASRSNRGYEQYF.

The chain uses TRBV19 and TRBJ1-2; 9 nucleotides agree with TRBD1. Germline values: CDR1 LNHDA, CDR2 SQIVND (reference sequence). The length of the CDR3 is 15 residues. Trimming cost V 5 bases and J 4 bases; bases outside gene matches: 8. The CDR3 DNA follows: TGTGCCAGTAGTCCTGGGGGGACAGGGCGCTATGGCTACACCTTC. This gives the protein CASSPGGTGRYGYTF.

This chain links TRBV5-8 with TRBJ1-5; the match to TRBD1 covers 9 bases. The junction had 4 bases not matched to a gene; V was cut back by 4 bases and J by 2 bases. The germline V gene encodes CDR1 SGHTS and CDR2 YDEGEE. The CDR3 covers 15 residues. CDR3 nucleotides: TGTGCCAGCAGCGCGAGACAGGGGGGCAATCAGCCCCAGCATTTT. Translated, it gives CASSARQGGNQPQHF.

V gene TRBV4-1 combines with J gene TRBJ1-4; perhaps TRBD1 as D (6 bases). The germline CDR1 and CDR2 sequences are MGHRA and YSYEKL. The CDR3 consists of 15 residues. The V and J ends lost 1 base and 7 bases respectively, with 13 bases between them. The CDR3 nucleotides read TGCGCCAGCAGCCAAGTCAGGGGTTTTGTTGAAAAACTGTTTTTT. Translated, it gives CASSQVRGFVEKLFF.

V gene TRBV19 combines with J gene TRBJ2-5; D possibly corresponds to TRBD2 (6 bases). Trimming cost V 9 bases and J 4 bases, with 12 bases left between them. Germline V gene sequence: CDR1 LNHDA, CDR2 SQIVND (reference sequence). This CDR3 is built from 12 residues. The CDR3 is CASNMGGETQYF. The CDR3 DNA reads TGTGCCAGCAACATGGGGGGAGAGACCCAGTACTTC.

CDR3 amino acids: CASSFGQSDTQYF. CDR3 in DNA: TGTGCCAGCAGTTTTGGACAGTCAGATACGCAGTATTTT. J is TRBJ2-3 and V is TRBV28; the D gene is possibly TRBD1 (6 bases). The V end was cut by 3 bases, the J end by 4 bases, with 8 bases between. This CDR3 has 13 residues. Germline CDR1 and CDR2: MDHEN and SYDVKM.

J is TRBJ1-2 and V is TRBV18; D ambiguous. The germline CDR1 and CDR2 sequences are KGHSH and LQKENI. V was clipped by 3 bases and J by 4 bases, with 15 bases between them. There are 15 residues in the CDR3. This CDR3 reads CASSPRESHGYGYTF. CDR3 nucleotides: TGTGCCAGCTCACCGCGGGAGTCCCATGGCTATGGCTACACCTTC.

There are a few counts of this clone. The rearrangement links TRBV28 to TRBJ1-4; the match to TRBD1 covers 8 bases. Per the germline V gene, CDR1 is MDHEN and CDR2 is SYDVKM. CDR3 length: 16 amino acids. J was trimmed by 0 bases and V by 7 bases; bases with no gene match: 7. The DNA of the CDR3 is TGTGCCAGCAACGAGGACAGGGCACCAACTAATGAAAAACTGTTTTTT. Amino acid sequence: CASNEDRAPTNEKLFF.

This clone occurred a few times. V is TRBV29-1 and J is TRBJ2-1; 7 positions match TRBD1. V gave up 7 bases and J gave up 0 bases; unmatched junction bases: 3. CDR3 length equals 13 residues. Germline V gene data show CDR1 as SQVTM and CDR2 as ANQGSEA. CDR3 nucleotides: TGCAGCGCCTGGACAGGCTCCTACAATGAGCAGTTCTTC. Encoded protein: CSAWTGSYNEQFF.

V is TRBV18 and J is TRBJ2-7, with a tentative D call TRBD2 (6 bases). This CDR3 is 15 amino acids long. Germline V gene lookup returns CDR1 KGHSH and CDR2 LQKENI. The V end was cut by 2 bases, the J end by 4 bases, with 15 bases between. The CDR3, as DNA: TGTGCCAGCTCACCAAGAGAGATGGGGGGTTACGAGCAGTACTTC. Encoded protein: CASSPREMGGYEQYF.

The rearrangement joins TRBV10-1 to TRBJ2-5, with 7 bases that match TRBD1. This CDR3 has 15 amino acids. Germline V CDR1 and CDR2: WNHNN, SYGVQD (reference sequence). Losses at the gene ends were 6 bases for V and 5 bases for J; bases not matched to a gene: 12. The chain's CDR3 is CASSLGTVLRETQYF. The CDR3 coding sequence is TGCGCCAGCAGCCTCGGGACAGTCCTTCGGGAGACCCAGTACTTC.

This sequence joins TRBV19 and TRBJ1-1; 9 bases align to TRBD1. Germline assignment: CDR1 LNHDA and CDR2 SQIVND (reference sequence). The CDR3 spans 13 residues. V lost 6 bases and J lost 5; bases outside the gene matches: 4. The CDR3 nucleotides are TGTGCCAGTAGGCAACAGGGGGCTACTGAAGCTTTCTTT. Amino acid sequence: CASRQQGATEAFF.

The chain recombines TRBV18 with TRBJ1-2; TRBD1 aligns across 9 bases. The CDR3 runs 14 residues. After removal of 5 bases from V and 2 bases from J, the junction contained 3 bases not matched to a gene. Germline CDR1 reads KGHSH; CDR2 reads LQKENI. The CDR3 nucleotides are TGTGCCAGCTCAACCGGGACAGGGAACTATGGCTACACCTTC. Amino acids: CASSTGTGNYGYTF.

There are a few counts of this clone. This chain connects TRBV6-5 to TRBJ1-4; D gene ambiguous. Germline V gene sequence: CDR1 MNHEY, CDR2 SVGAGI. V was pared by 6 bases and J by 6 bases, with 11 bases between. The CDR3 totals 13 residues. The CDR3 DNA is TGTGCCAGCAGCTCTAGAGAGGATGAAAAACTGTTTTTT. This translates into CASSSREDEKLFF.

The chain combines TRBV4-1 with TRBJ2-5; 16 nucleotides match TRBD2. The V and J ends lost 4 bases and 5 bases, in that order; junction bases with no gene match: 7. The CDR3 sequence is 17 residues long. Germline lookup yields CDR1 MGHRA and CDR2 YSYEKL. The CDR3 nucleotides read TGCGCCAGCAGCCCCCTGGGACTAGCGGGGGGGCGGGAGACCCAGTACTTC. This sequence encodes CASSPLGLAGGRETQYF.

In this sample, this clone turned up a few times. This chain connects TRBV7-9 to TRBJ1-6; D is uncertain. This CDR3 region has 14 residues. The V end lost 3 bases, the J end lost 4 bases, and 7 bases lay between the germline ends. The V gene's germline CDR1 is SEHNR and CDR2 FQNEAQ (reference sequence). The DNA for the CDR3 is TGTGCCAGCAGCTTTAATGTATATAATTCACCCCTCCACTTT. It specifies CASSFNVYNSPLHF.

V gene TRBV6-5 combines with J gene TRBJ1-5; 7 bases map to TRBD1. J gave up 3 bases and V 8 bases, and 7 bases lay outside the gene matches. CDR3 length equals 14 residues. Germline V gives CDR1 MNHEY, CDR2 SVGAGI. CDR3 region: CASGRQGDNQPQHF. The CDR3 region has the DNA TGTGCCAGCGGTAGGCAGGGGGACAATCAGCCCCAGCATTTT.